The entry below gives a single T cell receptor beta chain sequence along with its context. Its antigen is not yet known. There are no base qualities to consult, and no much larger clone falls within one base. This entry comes from a study of graft-versus-host responses after intestinal transplantation (dated by TCRdb to the early 2020s). Concerning the study at large: The transplants that recipients received were multivisceral, liver-intestinal, or isolated intestinal. Every recipient was given anti-thymocyte globulin induction, followed by about three years of maintenance tacrolimus and steroids. After intestinal transplantation, graft-versus-host and host-versus-graft alloreactive T cell clones were followed in the graft, circulation and bone marrow using bulk TCR-beta CDR3 sequencing. Alloreactive clones were identified by sequencing pre-transplant mixed lymphocyte reaction products and comparing them with unstimulated pre-transplant donor and recipient T cells. The cohort enrolled about two dozen intestinal transplant recipients, one of whom was a retransplant, and 3 patients without pretransplant specimens were excluded. A peak of at least 4% donor T cells among recipient peripheral blood mononuclear cells was the definition used for donor T cell macrochimerism. Instead of going to the commercial service, samples from a few later patients were sequenced in-house on an Illumina MiSeq and processed with MiXCR. Results the study describes overall, beyond this receptor: In the allografts of patients with donor T cell macrochimerism, GvH to HvG T cell clonal ratios were high. GvH clones turned up in recipient bone marrow, with some appearing earlier in ileal mucosa or blood, a pattern consistent with an intestinal mucosal origin. Early after transplant, declines in HvG clones were associated with peak levels of circulating GvH clones. The conclusions were limited by the relatively low number and heterogeneity of the intestinal transplant patients.

The time point label here, explained by the study, means: cells obtained before transplantation from donor or recipient. CD3+CD4+ and CD3+CD8+ populations were FACS-sorted from unstimulated pre-transplant donor and recipient cells taken from spleen or lymph nodes. CDR1 LGHNA and CDR2 YNFKEQ are derived from the germline V gene. The junction shows trimming of 2 bases on V and 7 bases on J, plus 12 bases between the germline ends. The CDR3, cysteine through phenylalanine, is 14 amino acids long. Only the CDR3 DNA is retained, 42 bases long and in frame from the first base. Library preparation used the immunoSEQ multiplex PCR assay. In most patients, genomic DNA was isolated using the Qiagen DNeasy Blood and Tissue Kit and sent frozen to Adaptive Biotechnologies for TCR sequencing. For most patients, genomic DNA was subjected to high-throughput TCR-beta CDR3 sequencing by Adaptive Biotechnologies. In the original analysis: Adaptive's ImmunoSEQ software was the source of the TCR sequencing data for 15 to 20 patients, while a few other patients were processed with MiXCR and VDJtools. To correct CD4 versus CD8 sorting errors, sequences present in both subsets at a frequency ratio below 5:1 were removed. CDR3 nucleotide sequences shared between donor and recipient were removed because the origin of such sequences could not be assigned. To be classed as alloreactive, a clone needed at least 2-fold expansion over unstimulated cells and a minimum CFSE-low frequency of 0.002% (template counts) or 0.001% (read counts). Clones were considered mappable if detected in sequenced pre-transplant spleen, lymph node, or MLR CFSE-low populations of the donor or recipient. Cumulative frequency of alloreactive clones was calculated as a percentage of all sequences weighted by copy number. TCRdb re-hosts the immuneACCESS table, in-frame sequences only. Its copies lack some clones; in the studies checked, an unresolved V gene accounts for under half of them, and the cause for the rest is not known. V and J calls and clone size are those listed in that table; D and trimming were worked out from the DNA. This sample has about 78,000 clones in its table, and 90% of those were observed once. The ten largest account for around 4% of the sample.

The rearrangement combines TRBV4-2 with TRBJ2-4, with a tentative D gene TRBD2 over 6 matching bases. This clonotype was sampled from a human donor who was the organ donor for an intestinal transplant. The sequences come from unstimulated CD8+ T cells sorted from spleen or lymph node cells, collected before transplant. The CDR3: CASSQSGGGNIQYF. The sequenced DNA: TGTGCCAGCAGCCAATCCGGTGGGGGGAACATTCAGTACTTC.